This TCR beta chain emerged from a study of cytotoxic CD8 clonotypes in ibrutinib-treated CLL. Study-level background: Across samples, productive templates numbered 200,000 to 300,000 and productive rearrangements reached about 100,000 on average.

Regarding the study as a whole: Higher circulating CD8+ T-cell counts strongly accompanied higher baseline clonality, above age-matched healthy donors. Clonality showed a rise at ibrutinib response that reversed toward baseline at progression.

Some clones are missing from TCRdb's copy, which holds only in-frame ones; the method was immunoSEQ multiplex PCR. The sample yields some 140,000 clones, 80% to 95% seen once. Notes on this clone: What it binds is not known.

Germline values: CDR1 SGHTA, CDR2 FQGTGA. The CDR3 sequence is 13 residues long. Trimming removed 5 bases at V and 5 bases at J, with 12 bases between. The sample here was PBMCs, taken after 12 months of ibrutinib treatment. V and J are TRBV7-3 and TRBJ1-1; no clear D. The TCR was taken from a human donor with chronic lymphocytic leukemia. The CDR3 sequence: CASSPQGGTEAFF. The CDR3 nucleotides read TGTGCCAGCAGCCCCCAAGGAGGAACTGAAGCTTTCTTT.